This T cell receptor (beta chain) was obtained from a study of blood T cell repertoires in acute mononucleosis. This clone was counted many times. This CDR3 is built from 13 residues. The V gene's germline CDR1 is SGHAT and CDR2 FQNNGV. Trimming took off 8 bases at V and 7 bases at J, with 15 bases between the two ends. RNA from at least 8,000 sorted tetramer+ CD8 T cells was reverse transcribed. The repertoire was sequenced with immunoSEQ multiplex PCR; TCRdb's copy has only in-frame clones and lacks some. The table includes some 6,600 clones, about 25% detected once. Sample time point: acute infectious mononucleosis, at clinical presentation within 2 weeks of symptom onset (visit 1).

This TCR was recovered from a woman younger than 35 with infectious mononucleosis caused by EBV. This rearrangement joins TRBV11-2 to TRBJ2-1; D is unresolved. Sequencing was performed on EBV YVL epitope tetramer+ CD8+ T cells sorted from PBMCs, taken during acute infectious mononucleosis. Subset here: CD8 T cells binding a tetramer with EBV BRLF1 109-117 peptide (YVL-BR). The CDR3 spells CASGVLPGNEQFF. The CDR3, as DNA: TGTGCCAGCGGCGTTCTGCCCGGGAATGAGCAGTTCTTC. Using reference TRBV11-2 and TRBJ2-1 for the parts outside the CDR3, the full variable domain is EAGVAQSPRYKIIEKRQSVAFWCNPISGHATLYWYQQILGQGPKLLIQFQNNGVVDDSQLPKDRFSAERLKGVDSTLKIQPAKLEDSAVYLCASGVLPGNEQFFGPGTRLTVL.